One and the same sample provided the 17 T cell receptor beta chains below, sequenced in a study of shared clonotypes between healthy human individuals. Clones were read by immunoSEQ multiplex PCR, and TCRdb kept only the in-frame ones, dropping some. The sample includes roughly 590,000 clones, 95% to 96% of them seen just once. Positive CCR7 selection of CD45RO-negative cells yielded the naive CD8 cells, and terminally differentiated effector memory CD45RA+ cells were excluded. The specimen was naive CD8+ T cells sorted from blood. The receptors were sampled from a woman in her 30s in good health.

CDR3: CASSLEGGRDYGYNEQFF. CDR3 coding DNA: TGTGCCAGCAGCTTAGAGGGCGGGAGGGACTATGGCTACAATGAGCAGTTCTTC. This chain uses TRBV11-2 with TRBJ2-1, with 9 bases lining up with TRBD2. Germline lookup yields CDR1 SGHAT and CDR2 FQNNGV. V dropped 0 bases and J dropped 3; count of bases not matched to a gene: 9. The CDR3 runs to 18 residues.

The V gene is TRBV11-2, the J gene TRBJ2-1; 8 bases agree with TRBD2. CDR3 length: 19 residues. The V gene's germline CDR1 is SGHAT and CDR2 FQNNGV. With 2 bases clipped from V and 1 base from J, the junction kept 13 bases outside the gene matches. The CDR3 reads CASSLLGESGSRSYNEQFF. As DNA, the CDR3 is TGTGCCAGCAGCTTATTAGGTGAGAGCGGGAGCAGATCCTACAATGAGCAGTTCTTC. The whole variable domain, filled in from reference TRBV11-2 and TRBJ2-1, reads EAGVAQSPRYKIIEKRQSVAFWCNPISGHATLYWYQQILGQGPKLLIQFQNNGVVDDSQLPKDRFSAERLKGVDSTLKIQPAKLEDSAVYLCASSLLGESGSRSYNEQFFGPGTRLTVL.

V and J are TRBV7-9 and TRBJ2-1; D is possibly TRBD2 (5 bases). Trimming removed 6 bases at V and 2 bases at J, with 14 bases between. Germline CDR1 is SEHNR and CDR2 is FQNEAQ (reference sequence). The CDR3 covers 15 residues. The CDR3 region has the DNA TGTGCCAGCAGTTCACTAGATCGGACCTACAATGAGCAGTTCTTC. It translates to CASSSLDRTYNEQFF.

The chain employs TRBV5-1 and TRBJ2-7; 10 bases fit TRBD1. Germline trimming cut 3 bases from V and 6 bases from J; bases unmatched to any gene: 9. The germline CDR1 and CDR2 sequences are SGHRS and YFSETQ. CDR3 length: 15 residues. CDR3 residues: CASSSVPGQGTEQYF. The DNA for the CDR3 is TGCGCCAGCAGCTCCGTCCCGGGACAGGGGACCGAGCAGTACTTC.

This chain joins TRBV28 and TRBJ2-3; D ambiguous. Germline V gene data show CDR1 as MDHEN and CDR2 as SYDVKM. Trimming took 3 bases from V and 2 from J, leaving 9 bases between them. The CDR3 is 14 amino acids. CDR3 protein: CASSFTDFTDTQYF. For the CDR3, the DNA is TGTGCCAGCAGTTTTACAGATTTCACAGATACGCAGTATTTT.

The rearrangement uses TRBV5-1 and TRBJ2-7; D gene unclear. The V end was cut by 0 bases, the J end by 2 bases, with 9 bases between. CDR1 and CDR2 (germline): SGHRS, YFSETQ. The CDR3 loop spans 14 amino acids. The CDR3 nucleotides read TGCGCCAGCAGCTTGGAGGGCACTCCCTACGAGCAGTACTTC. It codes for CASSLEGTPYEQYF.

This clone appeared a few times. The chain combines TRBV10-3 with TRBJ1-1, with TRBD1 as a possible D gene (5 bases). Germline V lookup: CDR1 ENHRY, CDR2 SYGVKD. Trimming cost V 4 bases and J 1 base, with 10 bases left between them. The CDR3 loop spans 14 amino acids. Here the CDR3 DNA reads TGTGCCATCAGTGTTACAGGATCGAACACTGAAGCTTTCTTT. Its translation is CAISVTGSNTEAFF.

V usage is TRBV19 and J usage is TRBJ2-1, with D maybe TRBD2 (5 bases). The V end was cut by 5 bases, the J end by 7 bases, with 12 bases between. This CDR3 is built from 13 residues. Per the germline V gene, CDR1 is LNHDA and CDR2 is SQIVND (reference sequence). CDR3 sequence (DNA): TGTGCCAGTAGTGCCCTACTAGTAAATGAGCAGTTCTTC. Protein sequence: CASSALLVNEQFF. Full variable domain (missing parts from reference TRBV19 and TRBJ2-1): DGGITQSPKYLFRKEGQNVTLSCEQNLNHDAMYWYRQDPGQGLRLIYYSQIVNDFQKGDIAEGYSVSREKKESFPLTVTSAQKNPTAFYLCASSALLVNEQFFGPGTRLTVL.

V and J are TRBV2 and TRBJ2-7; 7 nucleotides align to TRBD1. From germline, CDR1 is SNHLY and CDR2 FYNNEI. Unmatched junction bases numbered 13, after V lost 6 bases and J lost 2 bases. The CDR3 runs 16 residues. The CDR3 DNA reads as TGTGCCAGCAGATTGACAGGGAATGGCCTCACCTACGAGCAGTACTTC. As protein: CASRLTGNGLTYEQYF.

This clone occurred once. The CDR3 region is CASSTPGQGASEAFF. DNA of the CDR3: TGTGCCAGCAGTACTCCGGGACAGGGGGCCTCTGAAGCTTTCTTT. The V call is TRBV28, the J call TRBJ1-1; 12 bases line up with TRBD1. Trimming at V came to 5 bases and at J to 6 bases, leaving 7 bases not matched to a gene. Germline CDR1 reads MDHEN; CDR2 reads SYDVKM. This CDR3 comprises 15 residues. Combining the CDR3 with reference TRBV28 and TRBJ1-1 gives the whole variable domain DVKVTQSSRYLVKRTGEKVFLECVQDMDHENMFWYRQDPGLGLRLIYFSYDVKMKEKGDIPEGYSVSREKKERFSLILESASTNQTSMYLCASSTPGQGASEAFFGQGTRLTVV.

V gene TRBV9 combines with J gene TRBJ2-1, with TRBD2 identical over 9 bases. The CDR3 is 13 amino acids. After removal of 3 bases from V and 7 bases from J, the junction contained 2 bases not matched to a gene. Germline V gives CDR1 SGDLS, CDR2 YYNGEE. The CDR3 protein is CASSGTSGNEQFF. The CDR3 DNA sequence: TGTGCCAGCAGCGGTACTAGCGGGAATGAGCAGTTCTTC.

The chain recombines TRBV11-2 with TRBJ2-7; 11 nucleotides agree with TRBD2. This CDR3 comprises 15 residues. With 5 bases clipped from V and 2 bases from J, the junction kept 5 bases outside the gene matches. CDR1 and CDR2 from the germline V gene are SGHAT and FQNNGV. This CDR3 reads CASSPLTSGAYEQYF. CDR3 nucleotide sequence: TGTGCCAGCAGCCCACTGACTAGCGGGGCCTACGAGCAGTACTTC.

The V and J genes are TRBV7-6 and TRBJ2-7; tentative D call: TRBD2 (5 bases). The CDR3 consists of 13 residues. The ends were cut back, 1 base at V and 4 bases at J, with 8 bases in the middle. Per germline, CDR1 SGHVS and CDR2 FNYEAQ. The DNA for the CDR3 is TGTGCCAGCAGCTTAGGTCTAGCTTACGAGCAGTACTTC. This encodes CASSLGLAYEQYF.

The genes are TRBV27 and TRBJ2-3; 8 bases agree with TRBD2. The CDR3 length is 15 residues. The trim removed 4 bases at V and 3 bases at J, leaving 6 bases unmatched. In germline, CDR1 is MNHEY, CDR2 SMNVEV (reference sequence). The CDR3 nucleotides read TGTGCCAGCAGTTCAGGACTAGCTGTAACAGATACGCAGTATTTT. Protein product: CASSSGLAVTDTQYF.

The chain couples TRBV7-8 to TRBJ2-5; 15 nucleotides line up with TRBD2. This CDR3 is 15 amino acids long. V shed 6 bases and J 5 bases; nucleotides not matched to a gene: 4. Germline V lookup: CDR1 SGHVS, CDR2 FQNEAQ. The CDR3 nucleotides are TGTGCCAGCAGAGGGACTAGCGGGAGGAGGGAGACCCAGTACTTC. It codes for CASRGTSGRRETQYF.

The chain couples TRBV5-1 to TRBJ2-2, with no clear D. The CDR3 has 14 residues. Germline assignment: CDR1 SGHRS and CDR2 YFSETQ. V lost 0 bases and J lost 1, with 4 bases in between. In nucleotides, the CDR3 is TGCGCCAGCAGCTTGGCACAGAACACCGGGGAGCTGTTTTTT. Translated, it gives CASSLAQNTGELFF.

As DNA, the CDR3 is TGCAGCGTTGGAACAGGGGGGGTTGAAGCTTTCTTT. Translating gives CSVGTGGVEAFF. The chain employs TRBV29-1 and TRBJ1-1; 8 bases agree with TRBD1. Unmatched junction bases numbered 5, after V lost 4 bases and J lost 7 bases. Germline CDR1 reads SQVTM; CDR2 reads ANQGSEA. The CDR3 has 12 residues.